The following is a T cell receptor beta chain sequence with its context. Its antigen has not been determined. No much larger clonotype is one base removed from it; base qualities were not supplied. Genomic DNA was extracted from sorted cells for sequencing of the TCRbeta CDR3 region. TCRbeta CDR3 regions were sequenced using the immunoSEQ Assay. TCRdb obtained this table from immuneACCESS and retained in-frame rearrangements with V and J assigned. These tables miss some clones; where compared with another copy, unresolved V genes account for less than half of the shortfall, and the remainder is unexplained. The table for this sample lists tens of thousands of clones; around nine tenths of them were counted only once. About 20% of the sample rests with the top ten. The trial excluded patients who had a history of autoimmune disease or who were on systemic immunosuppression. In every dose cohort, peripheral blood was drawn for TCR sequencing at baseline, cycle 4 day 1, and cycle 7 day 1. The samples were drawn from a first-in-human, open-label, multicenter phase I dose-escalation trial of ivuxolimab. Adults with locally advanced or metastatic melanoma, renal cell carcinoma, hepatocellular carcinoma or head and neck squamous cell carcinoma were enrolled in the trial. Before TCR sequencing, CD4+ and CD8+ T cells were separately sorted from peripheral blood.

The data are from a study of OX40 agonist ivuxolimab in advanced cancers. For the wider study: Ivuxolimab was an agonistic, fully human IgG2 monoclonal antibody directed against OX40 (CD134), a costimulatory receptor. Of the roughly 54 dose-escalation patients, hepatocellular carcinoma was present in approximately 20, melanoma in approximately 15, renal cell carcinoma in 9 and head and neck cancer in 9. Peripheral TCRbeta sequencing aimed to test whether ivuxolimab altered TCR sequence diversity and caused clonal T-cell expansion. Prior anti-PD-1, anti-PD-L1 or anti-CTLA-4 therapy was permitted, and 40% to 50% of dose-escalation patients had received checkpoint inhibitors. The monotherapy dose-escalation portion (N of about 50 patients) of the phase I ivuxolimab trial is reported in the paper. In the dose-escalation cohort, roughly 80% of patients were male, and the mean age was approximately 55 years, with a range of roughly 23 to 85. Intravenous ivuxolimab was administered to patients every 2 weeks at six dose levels: 0.01, 0.1, 0.3, 1.5, 3 and 10 mg/kg. Partial responses occurred in three dose-escalation patients: two with cutaneous melanoma and one with hepatocellular carcinoma. Beyond this particular receptor, the publication reports: In the 0.1-3.0 mg/kg groups, partial responders had among the lowest normalized peripheral clonal expansion, particularly in CD8+ T cells. Antigen specificity was not determined for the clonally expanded peripheral T cells. At doses from 0.1 to 3.0 mg/kg, clonal expansion was seen in both CD4+ and CD8+ blood T cells between baseline and week 6. After ivuxolimab, expanded clones were on average more numerous among CD8+ T cells than among CD4+ T cells. Low levels of normalized T-cell clonal expansion were also shown by some nonresponding patients.

The starting material was CD4+ or CD8+ T cells sorted from blood, obtained in a trial of the OX40 agonist ivuxolimab. The clonotype originates from an adult with an advanced solid tumor such as melanoma, head and neck, liver or kidney cancer.

The CDR3 here reads CASSPAAGFYEQYF. The DNA reads as follows: TGTGCCAGCAGCCCCGCGGCGGGTTTCTACGAGCAGTACTTC. The chain was built from TRBV11-3 and TRBJ2-7, and possibly TRBD2, on 5 matching bases. In the germline V gene, CDR1 corresponds to SGHNT and CDR2 to YENEEA. There are 14 amino acids in the CDR3, from cysteine to phenylalanine inclusive. CDR3 DNA only is kept here, 42 bases in frame from base 1. Trimming removed 5 bases from V and 3 bases from J, leaving 14 bases between the germline ends.